Below are 5 T cell receptor beta chains sequenced from a single sample in a study of cytomegalovirus exposure and HLA in healthy donors. Primers included in the PCR were 60 Vbeta and 13 Jbeta primers. The protocol was immunoSEQ multiplex PCR, while the TCRdb copy is restricted to in-frame clones and leaves out a portion. This table holds 190,000 or so clones, approximately 83% found once. Sequenced input: PBMCs. The receptor source for this set is a woman aged 45 to 65 in good health and CMV-seropositive.

This chain connects TRBV6-4 to TRBJ1-2; D call uncertain. The V end was cut by 0 bases, the J end by 0 bases, with 17 bases between. The CDR3 spans 18 residues. CDR1 is MRHNA, CDR2 SNTAGT, per germline. For the CDR3, the DNA is TGTGCCAGCAGTGACTCGCACAGTCCTATAGCGACTAACTATGGCTACACCTTC. Its translation is CASSDSHSPIATNYGYTF.

The chain is built from TRBV6-1 and TRBJ2-1; 7 bases align to TRBD1. The CDR3 extends over 14 amino acids. Unmatched junction bases numbered 6, after V lost 6 bases and J lost 4 bases. From germline, CDR1 is MNHNS and CDR2 SASEGT. The CDR3 DNA follows: TGTGCCAGCAGAGCCGGGACAGATTACAATGAGCAGTTCTTC. It translates to CASRAGTDYNEQFF.

V usage is TRBV2 and J usage is TRBJ2-7, with a weak D call TRBD2 (5 bases). CDR1 SNHLY and CDR2 FYNNEI come from the germline V gene. The CDR3 has 13 residues. With 4 bases removed from V and 2 bases from J, the gap between germline ends came to 9 bases. DNA for the CDR3: TGTGCCAGCAGTGTTGTGAGGGCCTACGAGCAGTACTTC. Encoded protein: CASSVVRAYEQYF.

The chain recombines TRBV7-2 with TRBJ1-4; 8 positions agree with TRBD1. V dropped 3 bases and J dropped 5; count of bases not matched to a gene: 11. The CDR3 spans 17 residues. The germline gives CDR1 SGHTA, CDR2 FQGNSA. This CDR3 reads CASSFFLGTGPNEKLFF. CDR3 in DNA: TGTGCCAGCAGCTTTTTCCTCGGGACAGGCCCCAATGAAAAACTGTTTTTT.

This chain connects TRBV18 to TRBJ1-1; 8 bases map to TRBD1. The V gene's germline CDR1 is KGHSH and CDR2 LQKENI. The CDR3 is made up of 15 amino acids. V shed 1 base, J shed 2 bases, and the junction held 3 bases outside the gene matches. The CDR3 here is CASSPRGQENTEAFF. Written as DNA, the CDR3 is TGTGCCAGCTCACCACGGGGACAGGAAAACACTGAAGCTTTCTTT.